This T cell receptor beta chain was sequenced in a study of T cell responses to AZD1222 COVID-19 vaccine. Data came from immunoSEQ multiplex PCR; TCRdb stores just in-frame clones and leaves some out. The sample shows some 140,000 clones, 86% of them seen only once. V shed 2 bases and J shed 0 bases, with 11 bases lying between them. Germline loops: CDR1 GTSNPN, CDR2 SVGIG (reference sequence). The CDR3 is 15 residues long. Concerning this clone: Its antigen is undetermined.

Findings of the study overall: No day 14 peak samples; only post-peak repertoires were characterized. Two AZD1222 administrations were followed by greater Spike-specific TCR breadth and depth.

The starting material was peripheral blood, obtained on day 0 of MenACWY control vaccination. The V and J genes are TRBV30 and TRBJ2-1, with D uncertain. This sequence originates from an adult in good health. CDR3 in DNA: TGTGCCTGGAGTTTTGACTTGAGCTCCTACAATGAGCAGTTCTTC. Translating it yields CAWSFDLSSYNEQFF.